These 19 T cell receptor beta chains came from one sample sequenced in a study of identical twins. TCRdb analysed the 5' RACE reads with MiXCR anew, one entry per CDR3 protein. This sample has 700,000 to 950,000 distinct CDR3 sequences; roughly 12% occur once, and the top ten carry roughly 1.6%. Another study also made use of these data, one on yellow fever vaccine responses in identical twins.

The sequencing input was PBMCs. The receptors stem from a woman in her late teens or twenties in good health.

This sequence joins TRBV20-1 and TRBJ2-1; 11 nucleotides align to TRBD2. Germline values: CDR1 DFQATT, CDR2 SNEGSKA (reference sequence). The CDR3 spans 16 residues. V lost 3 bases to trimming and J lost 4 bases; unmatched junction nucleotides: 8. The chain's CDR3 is CSASPPTSGDYNEQFF. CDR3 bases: TGCAGTGCTAGCCCCCCGACTAGCGGGGATTACAATGAGCAGTTCTTC.

CDR3 coding DNA: TGTGCCAGCAGCCCGATGGAGGACAATGAGCAGTTCTTC. It specifies CASSPMEDNEQFF. The chain is built from TRBV3-1 and TRBJ2-1; weak D call: TRBD2 (5 bases). V was cut by 4 bases and J by 5 bases, with 9 bases left in between. The CDR3 consists of 13 residues. Germline loops: CDR1 LGHDT, CDR2 YNNKEL (reference sequence).

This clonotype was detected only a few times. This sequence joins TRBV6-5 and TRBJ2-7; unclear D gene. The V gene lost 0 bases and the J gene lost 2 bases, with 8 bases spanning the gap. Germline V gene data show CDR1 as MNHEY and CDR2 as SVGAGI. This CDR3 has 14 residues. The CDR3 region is CASSYSAATYEQYF. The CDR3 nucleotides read TGTGCCAGCAGTTACTCGGCCGCTACCTACGAGCAGTACTTC.

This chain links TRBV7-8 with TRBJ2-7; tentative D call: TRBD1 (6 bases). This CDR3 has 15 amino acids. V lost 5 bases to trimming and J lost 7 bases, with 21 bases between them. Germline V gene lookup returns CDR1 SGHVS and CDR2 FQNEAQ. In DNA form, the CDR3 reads TGTGCCAGCAGCGAAAGCTTGACAGGTGCCCGGGAGCAGTACTTC. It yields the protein CASSESLTGAREQYF.

In nucleotides, the CDR3 is TGTGCCAGCAGCTCAGGGACAGGGTTTGATGGGGCCAACGTCCTGACTTTC. Protein product: CASSSGTGFDGANVLTF. The V call is TRBV7-7, the J call TRBJ2-6; the match to TRBD1 covers 9 bases. V gave up 4 bases and J gave up 3 bases; unmatched junction bases: 7. Germline V gives CDR1 SSHAT, CDR2 FNYEAQ (reference sequence). This CDR3 contains 17 residues.

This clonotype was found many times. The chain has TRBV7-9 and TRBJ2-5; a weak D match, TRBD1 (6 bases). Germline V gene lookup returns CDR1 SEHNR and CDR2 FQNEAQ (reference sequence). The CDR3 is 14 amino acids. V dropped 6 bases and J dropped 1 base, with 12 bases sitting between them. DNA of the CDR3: TGTGCCAGCAGTTTACTAGGGGGCCAAGAGACCCAGTACTTC. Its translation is CASSLLGGQETQYF.

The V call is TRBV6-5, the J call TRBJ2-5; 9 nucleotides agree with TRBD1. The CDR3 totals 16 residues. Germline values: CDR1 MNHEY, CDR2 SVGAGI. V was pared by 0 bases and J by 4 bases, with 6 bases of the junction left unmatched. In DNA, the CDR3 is TGTGCCAGCAGTTACTCTGGTGGGACAGGGAGAGAGACCCAGTACTTC. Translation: CASSYSGGTGRETQYF.

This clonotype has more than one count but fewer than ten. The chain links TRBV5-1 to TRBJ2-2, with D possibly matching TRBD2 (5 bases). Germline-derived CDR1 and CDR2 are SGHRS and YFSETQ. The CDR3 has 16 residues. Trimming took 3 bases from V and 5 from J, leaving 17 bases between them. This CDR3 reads CASSWMGSEVTGELFF. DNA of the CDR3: TGCGCCAGCAGCTGGATGGGGAGTGAGGTAACCGGGGAGCTGTTTTTT.

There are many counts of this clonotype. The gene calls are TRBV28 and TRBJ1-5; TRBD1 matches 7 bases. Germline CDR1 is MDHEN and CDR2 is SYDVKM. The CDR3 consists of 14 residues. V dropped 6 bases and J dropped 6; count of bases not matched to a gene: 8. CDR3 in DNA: TGTGCCAGCAGCGCCCACAGGGGCGGTCAGCCCCAGCATTTT. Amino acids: CASSAHRGGQPQHF.

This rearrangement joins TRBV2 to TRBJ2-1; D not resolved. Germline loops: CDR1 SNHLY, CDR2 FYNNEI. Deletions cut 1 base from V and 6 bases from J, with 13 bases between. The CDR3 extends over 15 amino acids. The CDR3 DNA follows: TGTGCCAGCAGTGAAGGTTCGGATTACTCCAATGAGCAGTTCTTC. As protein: CASSEGSDYSNEQFF.

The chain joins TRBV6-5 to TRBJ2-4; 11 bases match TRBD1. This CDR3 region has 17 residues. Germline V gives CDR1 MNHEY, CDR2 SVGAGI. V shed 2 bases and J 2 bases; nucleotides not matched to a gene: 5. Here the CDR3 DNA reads TGTGCCAGCAGTTACACTGGACAGGGGGCATCCAAAAACATTCAGTACTTC. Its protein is CASSYTGQGASKNIQYF.

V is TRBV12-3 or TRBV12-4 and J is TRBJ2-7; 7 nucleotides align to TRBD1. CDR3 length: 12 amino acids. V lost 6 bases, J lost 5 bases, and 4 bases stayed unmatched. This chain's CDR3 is CASRKGGHEQYV. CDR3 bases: TGTGCCAGCAGAAAAGGGGGCCACGAGCAGTACGTC.

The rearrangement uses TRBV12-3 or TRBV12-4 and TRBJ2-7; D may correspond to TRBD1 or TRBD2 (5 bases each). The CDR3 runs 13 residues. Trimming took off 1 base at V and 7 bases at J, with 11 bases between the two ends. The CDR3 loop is CASSLGGVGEQYF. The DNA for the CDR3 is TGTGCCAGCAGTTTAGGAGGGGTCGGGGAGCAGTACTTC.

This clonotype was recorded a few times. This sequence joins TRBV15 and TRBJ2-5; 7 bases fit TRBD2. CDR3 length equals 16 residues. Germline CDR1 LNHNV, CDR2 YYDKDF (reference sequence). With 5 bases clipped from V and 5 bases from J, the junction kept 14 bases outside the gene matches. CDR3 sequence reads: CATSPPGKWGGETQYF. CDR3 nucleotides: TGTGCCACCAGCCCCCCCGGGAAGTGGGGGGGGGAGACCCAGTACTTC. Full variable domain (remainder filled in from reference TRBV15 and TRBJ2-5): DAMVIQNPRYQVTQFGKPVTLSCSQTLNHNVMYWYQQKSSQAPKLLFHYYDKDFNNEADTPDNFQSRRPNTSFCFLDIRSPGLGDTAMYLCATSPPGKWGGETQYFGPGTRLLVL.

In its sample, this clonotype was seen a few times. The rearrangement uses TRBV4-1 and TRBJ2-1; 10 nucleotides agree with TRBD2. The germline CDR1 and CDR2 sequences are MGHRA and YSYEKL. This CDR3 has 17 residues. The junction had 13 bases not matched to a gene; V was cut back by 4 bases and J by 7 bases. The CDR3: CASSPNPSGGAENEQFF. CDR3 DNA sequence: TGCGCCAGCAGCCCAAACCCGAGCGGGGGGGCAGAAAATGAGCAGTTCTTC.

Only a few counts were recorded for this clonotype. Here the CDR3 DNA reads TGTGCCAGCAGCCATAGACAGGGGGCGTCTGACAATGAGCAGTTCTTC. Translating it yields CASSHRQGASDNEQFF. The chain is built from TRBV21-1 and TRBJ2-1; the DNA was not compared with TRBD1, the D call given in the table. TRBV21-1 is shown as a pseudogene. The length of the CDR3 is 16 residues.

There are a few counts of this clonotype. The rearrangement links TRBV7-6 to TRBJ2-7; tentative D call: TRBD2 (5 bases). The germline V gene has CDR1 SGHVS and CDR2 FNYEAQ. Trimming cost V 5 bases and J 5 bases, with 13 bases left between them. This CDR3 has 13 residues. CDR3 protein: CASSPRGSHEQYV. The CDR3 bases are TGTGCCAGCAGCCCAAGAGGGAGTCACGAGCAGTACGTC.

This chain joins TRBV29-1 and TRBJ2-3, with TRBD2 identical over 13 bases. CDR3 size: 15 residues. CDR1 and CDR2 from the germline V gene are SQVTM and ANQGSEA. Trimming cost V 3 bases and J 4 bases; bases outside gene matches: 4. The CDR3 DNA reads TGCAGCGTTGACCCGGGACTAGCGGGATCAGATACGCAGTATTTT. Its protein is CSVDPGLAGSDTQYF.

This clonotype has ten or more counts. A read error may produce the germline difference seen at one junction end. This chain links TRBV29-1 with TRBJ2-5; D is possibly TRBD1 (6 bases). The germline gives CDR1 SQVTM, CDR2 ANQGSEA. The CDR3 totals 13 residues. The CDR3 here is CSVEAARGETQYF. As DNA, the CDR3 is TGCAGCGTCGAAGCCGCTAGGGGGGAGACCCAGTACTTC.